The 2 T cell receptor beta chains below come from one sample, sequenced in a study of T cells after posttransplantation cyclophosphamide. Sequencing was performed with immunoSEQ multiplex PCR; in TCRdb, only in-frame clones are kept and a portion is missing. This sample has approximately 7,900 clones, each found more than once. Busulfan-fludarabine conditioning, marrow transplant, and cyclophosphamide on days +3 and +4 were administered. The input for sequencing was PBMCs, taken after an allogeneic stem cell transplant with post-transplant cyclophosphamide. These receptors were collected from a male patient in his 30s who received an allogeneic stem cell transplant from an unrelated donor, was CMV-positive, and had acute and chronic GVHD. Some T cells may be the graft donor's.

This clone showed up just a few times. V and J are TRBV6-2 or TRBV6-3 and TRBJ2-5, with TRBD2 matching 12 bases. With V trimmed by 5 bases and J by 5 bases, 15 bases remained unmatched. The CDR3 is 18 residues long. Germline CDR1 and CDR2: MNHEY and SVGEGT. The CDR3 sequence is CASSIQPGLAGRGETQYF. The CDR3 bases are TGTGCCAGCAGTATCCAACCGGGACTAGCGGGTAGAGGCGAGACCCAGTACTTC.

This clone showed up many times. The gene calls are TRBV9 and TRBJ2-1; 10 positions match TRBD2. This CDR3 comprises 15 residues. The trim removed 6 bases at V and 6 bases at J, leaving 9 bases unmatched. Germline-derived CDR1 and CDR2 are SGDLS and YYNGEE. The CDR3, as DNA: TGTGCCAGCACCCAACTAGCGGGGCCGAGCAATGAGCAGTTCTTC. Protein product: CASTQLAGPSNEQFF. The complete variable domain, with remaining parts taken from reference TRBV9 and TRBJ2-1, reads DSGVTQTPKHLITATGQRVTLRCSPRSGDLSVYWYQQSLDQGLQFLIQYYNGEERAKGNILERFSAQQFPDLHSELNLSSLELGDSALYFCASTQLAGPSNEQFFGPGTRLTVL.